This T cell receptor (beta chain) was sequenced for a study of blood T cell repertoires in COVID-19. In the study overall: Sample material is recorded as cDNA or gDNA derived from T cells, B-cell-depleted T cells, or PBMCs.

Measured with immunoSEQ multiplex PCR; TCRdb has only the in-frame clones, and not every one. The data show 180,000 or so clones, with 70% to 90% seen just once and 4.9% held by the top ten. The germline V and J ends were trimmed by 6 bases and 5 bases, with 18 bases remaining between them. The germline CDR1 and CDR2 sequences are MDHEN and SYDVKM. The CDR3 contains 15 residues. J is TRBJ2-3 and V is TRBV28; TRBD1 might be the D (6 bases). Sequencing used peripheral blood. The clonotype originates from a woman aged 80 or over with acute or convalescent COVID-19. The CDR3: CASSYAEYREDTQYF. CDR3 DNA: TGTGCCAGCAGCTACGCCGAATACAGGGAAGATACGCAGTATTTT.